This T cell receptor beta chain originates from a study of blood T cell repertoires in COVID-19. Looking at the study overall: The samples span acute and convalescent COVID-19 from the United States, Italy and Spain.

TCRdb's copy holds only in-frame clones and misses some; the assay was immunoSEQ multiplex PCR. The table includes 150,000 or so clones, over 80% detected once. Allocation to cohorts depended on clinical history reported by the participants. Within 2 weeks of study entry, exposed participants had contacted a PCR-confirmed or clinician-diagnosed COVID-19 case. Germline trimming cut 5 bases from V and 1 base from J; bases unmatched to any gene: 3. CDR3 length equals 15 residues. Germline V lookup: CDR1 SGHTA, CDR2 FQGNSA. This sequence originates from a man between 65 and 85 years old who had been exposed to COVID-19. Sequenced: PBMCs or T cells enriched from blood (not recorded which). The chain links TRBV7-2 to TRBJ2-2; 8 bases match TRBD2. In DNA form, the CDR3 reads TGTGCCAGCAGCGTCAGCGGGGGGAACACCGGGGAGCTGTTTTTT. It specifies CASSVSGGNTGELFF.